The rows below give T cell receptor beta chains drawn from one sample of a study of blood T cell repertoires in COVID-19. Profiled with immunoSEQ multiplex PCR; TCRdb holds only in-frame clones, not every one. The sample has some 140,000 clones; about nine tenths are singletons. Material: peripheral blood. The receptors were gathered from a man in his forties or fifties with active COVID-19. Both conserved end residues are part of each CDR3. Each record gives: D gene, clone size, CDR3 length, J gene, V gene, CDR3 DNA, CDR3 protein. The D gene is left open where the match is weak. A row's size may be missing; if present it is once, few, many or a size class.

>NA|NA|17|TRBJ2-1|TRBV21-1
TGTGCCAGCGCATTTCAGGTAGGGGACAACGCTTACAATGAGCAGTTCTTC
CASAFQVGDNAYNEQFF
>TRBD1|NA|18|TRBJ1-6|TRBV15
TGTGCCACCAGCAGACGGGACAGGGGAACCCTCTATAATTCACCCCTCCACTTT
CATSRRDRGTLYNSPLHF
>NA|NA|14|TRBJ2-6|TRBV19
TGTGCCAGTAGTACCCGGTCTGGGGCCAACGTCCTGACTTTC
CASSTRSGANVLTF
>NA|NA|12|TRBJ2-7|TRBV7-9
TGTGCCAGCAGCTTCCTGGGAGGCGAGCAGTACTTC
CASSFLGGEQYF
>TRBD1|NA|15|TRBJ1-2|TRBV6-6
TGTGCCAGCAGTTACGCCGGGACAGGGTCGGAAGGCTACACCTTC
CASSYAGTGSEGYTF
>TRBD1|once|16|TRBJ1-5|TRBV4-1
TGCGCCAGCAGCCGTTTTGGGACAGGGGGCCATCAGCCCCAGCATTTT
CASSRFGTGGHQPQHF
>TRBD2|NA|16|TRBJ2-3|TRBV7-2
TGTGCCAGCAGCTTATTTAGCGGGGCGAGCACAGATACGCAGTATTTT
CASSLFSGASTDTQYF
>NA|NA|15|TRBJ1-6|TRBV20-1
TGCAGTGCTAGTACCGGGCAGGGGTATAATTCACCCCTCCACTTT
CSASTGQGYNSPLHF
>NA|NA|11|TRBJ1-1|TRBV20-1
TGCAGTGCCCGGACATCGATGGAAACTTTCTTT
CSARTSMETFF
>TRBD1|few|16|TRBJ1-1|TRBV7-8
TGTGCCAGCAGCTTGCGGGACAGGGGATGGGACACTGAAGCTTTCTTT
CASSLRDRGWDTEAFF
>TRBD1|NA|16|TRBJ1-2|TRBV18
TGTGCCAGCTCACCACCGACGGGCAGGGGGCGAGGTGGCTACACCTTC
CASSPPTGRGRGGYTF
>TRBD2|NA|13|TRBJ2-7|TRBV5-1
TGCGCCAGCAGCTTCGGGGGGTCCTACGAGCAGTACTTC
CASSFGGSYEQYF
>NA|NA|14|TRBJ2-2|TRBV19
TGTGCCAGTACCCCACAGGTCTTCACCGGGGAGCTGTTTTTT
CASTPQVFTGELFF
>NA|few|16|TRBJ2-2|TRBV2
TGTGCCAGCAGTGAAAAGTTCCAGTTGAACACCGGGGAGCTGTTTTTT
CASSEKFQLNTGELFF
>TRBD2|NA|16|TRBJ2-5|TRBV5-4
TGTGCCAGCAGCCCGAGACTAGCGGGGTTGGGAGAGACCCAGTACTTC
CASSPRLAGLGETQYF
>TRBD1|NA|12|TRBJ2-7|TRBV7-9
TGTGCCAGCGTGGGGACAGGGGTCGAGCAGTACTTC
CASVGTGVEQYF
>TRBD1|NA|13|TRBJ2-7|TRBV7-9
TGTGCCAGCTCAAACAGGGGGCTCTACGAGCAGTACTTC
CASSNRGLYEQYF
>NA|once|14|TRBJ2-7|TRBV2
TGTGCCAGCATCCGAGGGGGGGGGATCAACGAGCAGTACTTC
CASIRGGGINEQYF
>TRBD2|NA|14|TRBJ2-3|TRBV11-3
TGTGCAAAAGCGGGGGGGCCCGTCACAGATACGCAGTATTTT
CAKAGGPVTDTQYF
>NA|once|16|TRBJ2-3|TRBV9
TGTGCCAGCAGCGTAGCCGTCGGCCCCCCATTAGCTACGCAGTATTTT
CASSVAVGPPLATQYF
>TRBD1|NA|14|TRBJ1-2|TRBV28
TGTGCCAGCAGCCTTCCGGGACAGGGGGAAATCTACACCTTC
CASSLPGQGEIYTF
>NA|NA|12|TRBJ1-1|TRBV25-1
TGTGCCAGCAGTCCCTCGGCAGGGGAAACTTTCTTT
CASSPSAGETFF
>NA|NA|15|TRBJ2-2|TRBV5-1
TGCGCCAGCAGCTTGGCCGGTTCGCAGGGCGGGGAGCTGTTTTTT
CASSLAGSQGGELFF
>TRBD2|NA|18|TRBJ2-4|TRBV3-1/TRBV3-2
TGTGCCAGCAACGATTTGACTCTAGCGGGGGGAGCCAAAAACATTCAGTACTTC
CASNDLTLAGGAKNIQYF
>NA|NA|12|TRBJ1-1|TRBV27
TGTGCCACCCCCCCCAGGGACACTGAAGCTTTCTTT
CATPPRDTEAFF
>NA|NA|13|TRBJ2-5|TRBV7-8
TGTGCCAGCAGCCCCGGACAGCAAGAGACCCAGTACTTC
CASSPGQQETQYF
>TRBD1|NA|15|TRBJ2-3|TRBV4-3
TGCGCCAGCAGCGAGAGGGACAGGAGCACAGATACGCAGTATTTT
CASSERDRSTDTQYF